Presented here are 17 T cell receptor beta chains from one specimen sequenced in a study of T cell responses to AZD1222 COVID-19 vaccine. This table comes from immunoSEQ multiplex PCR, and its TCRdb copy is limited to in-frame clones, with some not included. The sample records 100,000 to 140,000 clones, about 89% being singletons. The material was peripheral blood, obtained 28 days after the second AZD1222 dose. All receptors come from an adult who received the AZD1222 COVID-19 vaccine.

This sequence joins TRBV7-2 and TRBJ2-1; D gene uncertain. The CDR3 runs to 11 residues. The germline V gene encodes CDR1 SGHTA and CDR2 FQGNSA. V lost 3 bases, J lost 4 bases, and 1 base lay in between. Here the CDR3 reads CASSFYNEQFF. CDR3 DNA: TGTGCCAGCAGCTTTTACAATGAGCAGTTCTTC. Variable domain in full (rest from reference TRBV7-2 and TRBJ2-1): GAGVSQSPSNKVTEKGKDVELRCDPISGHTALYWYRQSLGQGLEFLIYFQGNSAPDKSGLPSDRFSAERTGGSVSTLTIQRTQQEDSAVYLCASSFYNEQFFGPGTRLTVL.

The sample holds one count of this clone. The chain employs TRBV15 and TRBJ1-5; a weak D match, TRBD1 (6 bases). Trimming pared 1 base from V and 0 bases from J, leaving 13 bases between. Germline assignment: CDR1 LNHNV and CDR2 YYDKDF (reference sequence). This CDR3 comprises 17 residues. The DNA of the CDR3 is TGTGCCACCAGCAGAGCGGACAGAGATTATAGCAATCAGCCCCAGCATTTT. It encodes CATSRADRDYSNQPQHF.

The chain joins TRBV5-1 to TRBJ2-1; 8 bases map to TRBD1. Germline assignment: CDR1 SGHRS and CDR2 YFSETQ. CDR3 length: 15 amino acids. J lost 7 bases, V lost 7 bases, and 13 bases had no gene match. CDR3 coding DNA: TGCGCCAGCCGACGCGCGCAGGGGGCGCAAAATGAGCAGTTCTTC. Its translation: CASRRAQGAQNEQFF.

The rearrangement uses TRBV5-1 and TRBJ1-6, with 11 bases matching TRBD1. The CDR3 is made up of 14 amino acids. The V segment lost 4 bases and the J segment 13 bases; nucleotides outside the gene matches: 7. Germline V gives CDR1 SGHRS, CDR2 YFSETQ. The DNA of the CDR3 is TGCGCCAGCAGCCCCGGGACAGGGGGAGGGCCCCTCCACTTT. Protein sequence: CASSPGTGGGPLHF. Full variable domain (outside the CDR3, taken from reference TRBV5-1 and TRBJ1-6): KAGVTQTPRYLIKTRGQQVTLSCSPISGHRSVSWYQQTPGQGLQFLFEYFSETQRNKGNFPGRFSGRQFSNSRSEMNVSTLELGDSALYLCASSPGTGGGPLHFGNGTRLTVT.

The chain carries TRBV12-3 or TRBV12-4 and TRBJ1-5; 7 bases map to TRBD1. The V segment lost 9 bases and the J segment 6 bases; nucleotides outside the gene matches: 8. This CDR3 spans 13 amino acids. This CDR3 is CASRWDSTQPQHF. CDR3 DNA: TGTGCCAGTCGTTGGGACAGTACTCAGCCCCAGCATTTT.

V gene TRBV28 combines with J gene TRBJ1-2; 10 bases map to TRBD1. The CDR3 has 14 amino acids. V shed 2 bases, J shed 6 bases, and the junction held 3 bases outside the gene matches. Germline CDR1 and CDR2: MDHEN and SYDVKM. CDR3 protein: CASSLRDRGHGYTF. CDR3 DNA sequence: TGTGCCAGCAGTTTACGGGACAGGGGACATGGCTACACCTTC.

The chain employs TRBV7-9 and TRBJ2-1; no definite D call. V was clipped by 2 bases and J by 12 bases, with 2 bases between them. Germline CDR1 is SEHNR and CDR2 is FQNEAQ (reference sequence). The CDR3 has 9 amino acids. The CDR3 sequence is CASSLMQFF. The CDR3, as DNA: TGTGCCAGCAGCTTAATGCAGTTCTTC.

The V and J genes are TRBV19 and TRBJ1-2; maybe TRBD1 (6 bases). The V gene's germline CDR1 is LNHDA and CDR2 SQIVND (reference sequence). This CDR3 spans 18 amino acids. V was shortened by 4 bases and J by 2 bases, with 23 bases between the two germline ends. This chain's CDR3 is CASSTSKGGRGPNYGYTF. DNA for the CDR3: TGTGCCAGTAGTACCTCCAAGGGGGGCCGGGGCCCCAACTATGGCTACACCTTC.

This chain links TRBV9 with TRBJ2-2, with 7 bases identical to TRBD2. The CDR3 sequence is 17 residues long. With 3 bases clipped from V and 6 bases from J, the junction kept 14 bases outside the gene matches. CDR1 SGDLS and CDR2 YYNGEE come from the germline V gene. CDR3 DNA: TGTGCCAGCAGCGCTCGAACCGGGAGCGGGGTGGCCGGGGAGCTGTTTTTT. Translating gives CASSARTGSGVAGELFF.

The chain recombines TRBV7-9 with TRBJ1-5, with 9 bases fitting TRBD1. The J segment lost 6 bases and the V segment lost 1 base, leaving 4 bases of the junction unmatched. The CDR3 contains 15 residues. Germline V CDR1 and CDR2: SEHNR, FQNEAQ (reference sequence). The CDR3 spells CASSLGDRDGQPQHF. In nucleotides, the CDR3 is TGTGCCAGCAGCTTAGGGGACAGGGATGGTCAGCCCCAGCATTTT.

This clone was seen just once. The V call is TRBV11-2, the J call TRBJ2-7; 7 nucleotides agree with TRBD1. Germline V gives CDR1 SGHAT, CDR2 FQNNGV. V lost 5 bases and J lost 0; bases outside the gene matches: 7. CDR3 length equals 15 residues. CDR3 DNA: TGTGCCAGCAGCCTTGGACAGGCGAACTCCTACGAGCAGTACTTC. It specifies CASSLGQANSYEQYF.

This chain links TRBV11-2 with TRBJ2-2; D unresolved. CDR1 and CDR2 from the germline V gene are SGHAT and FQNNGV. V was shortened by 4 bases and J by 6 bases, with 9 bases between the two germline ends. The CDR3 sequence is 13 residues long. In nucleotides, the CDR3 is TGTGCCAGCAGCTCTGGAAATTCCGGGGAGCTGTTTTTT. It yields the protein CASSSGNSGELFF.

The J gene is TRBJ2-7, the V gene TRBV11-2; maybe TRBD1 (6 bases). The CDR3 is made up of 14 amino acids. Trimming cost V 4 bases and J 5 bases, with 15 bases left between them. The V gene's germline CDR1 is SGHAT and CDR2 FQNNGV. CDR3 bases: TGTGCCAGCAGCTCCATGGGGGCTTTTGACGAGCAGTACTTC. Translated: CASSSMGAFDEQYF. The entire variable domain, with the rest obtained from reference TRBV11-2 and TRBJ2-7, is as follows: EAGVAQSPRYKIIEKRQSVAFWCNPISGHATLYWYQQILGQGPKLLIQFQNNGVVDDSQLPKDRFSAERLKGVDSTLKIQPAKLEDSAVYLCASSSMGAFDEQYFGPGTRLTVT.

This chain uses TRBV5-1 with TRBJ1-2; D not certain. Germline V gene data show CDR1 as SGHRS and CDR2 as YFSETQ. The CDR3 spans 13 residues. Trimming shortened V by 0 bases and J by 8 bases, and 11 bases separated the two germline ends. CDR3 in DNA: TGCGCCAGCAGCTTGGAGAGTATGCTAGGCTACACCTTC. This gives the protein CASSLESMLGYTF.

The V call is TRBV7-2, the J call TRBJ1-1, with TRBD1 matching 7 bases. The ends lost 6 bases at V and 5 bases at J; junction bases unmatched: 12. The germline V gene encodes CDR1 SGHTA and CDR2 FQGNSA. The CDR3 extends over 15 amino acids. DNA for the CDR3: TGTGCCAGCAGTTACAGCTCGACAGGGAATACTGAAGCTTTCTTT. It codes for CASSYSSTGNTEAFF.

The CDR3 here is CAISDHHPRVTTYEQYF. The DNA of the CDR3 is TGTGCCATCAGTGACCACCACCCCAGGGTCACCACCTACGAGCAGTACTTC. This chain uses TRBV10-3 with TRBJ2-7; D perhaps matches TRBD1 (5 bases). CDR3 length: 17 residues. Germline V gene data show CDR1 as ENHRY and CDR2 as SYGVKD. Trimming cost V 3 bases and J 2 bases, with 20 bases left between them.

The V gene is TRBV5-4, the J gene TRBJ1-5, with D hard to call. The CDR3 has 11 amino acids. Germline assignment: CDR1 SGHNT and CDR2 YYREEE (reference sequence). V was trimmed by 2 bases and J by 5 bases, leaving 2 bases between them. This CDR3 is CASSFHQPQHF. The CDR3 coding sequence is TGTGCCAGCAGCTTTCATCAGCCCCAGCATTTT.